Each of the 11 T cell receptor beta chains below was sequenced from the same sample in a study of pediatric ulcerative colitis. Measured with immunoSEQ multiplex PCR; TCRdb has only the in-frame clones, and not every one. The table shows about 35,000 clones, with roughly 81% occurring only once. Rectal tissue came from one to two pinch biopsies taken at colonoscopy. Specimen: gut tissue. Receptors originate from a boy younger than 18 with mild ulcerative colitis.

The rearrangement links TRBV19 to TRBJ1-2; D unclear. The CDR3 contains 13 residues. Germline V lookup: CDR1 LNHDA, CDR2 SQIVND (reference sequence). V lost 2 bases, J lost 4 bases, and 8 bases lay in between. Here the CDR3 reads CASSIREAYGYTF. Here the CDR3 DNA reads TGTGCCAGTAGTATAAGGGAGGCCTATGGCTACACCTTC. The full variable domain, with the rest looked up from reference TRBV19 and TRBJ1-2, is DGGITQSPKYLFRKEGQNVTLSCEQNLNHDAMYWYRQDPGQGLRLIYYSQIVNDFQKGDIAEGYSVSREKKESFPLTVTSAQKNPTAFYLCASSIREAYGYTFGSGTRLTVV.

This rearrangement joins TRBV5-6 to TRBJ2-1; TRBD2 agrees at 10 bases. The germline V gene has CDR1 SGHDT and CDR2 YYEEEE. The CDR3 length is 14 residues. With 4 bases clipped from V and 6 bases from J, the junction kept 4 bases outside the gene matches. This CDR3 reads CASSVLAGGNEQFF. The CDR3 DNA follows: TGTGCCAGCAGCGTATTAGCGGGGGGCAATGAGCAGTTCTTC.

V is TRBV5-4 and J is TRBJ1-2, with D perhaps TRBD1 (5 bases). The ends were cut back, 0 bases at V and 2 bases at J, with 11 bases in the middle. Germline assignment: CDR1 SGHNT and CDR2 YYREEE (reference sequence). This CDR3 region has 15 residues. As DNA, the CDR3 is TGTGCCAGCAGCTTGGCGGAAAGGGGAAACTATGGCTACACCTTC. It yields the protein CASSLAERGNYGYTF.

CDR3 coding DNA: TGTGCCAGCACTTTGGCCTCTAGACAGTACTATGGCTACACCTTC. As protein: CASTLASRQYYGYTF. This chain joins TRBV6-1 and TRBJ1-2; possible D gene TRBD1, 5 bases. There are 15 residues in the CDR3. The ends were cut back, 7 bases at V and 3 bases at J, with 18 bases in the middle. The germline V gene has CDR1 MNHNS and CDR2 SASEGT.

The gene calls are TRBV20-1 and TRBJ1-4; D uncertain. From germline, CDR1 is DFQATT and CDR2 SNEGSKA (reference sequence). This CDR3 is 11 amino acids long. V lost 3 bases and J lost 5, with 4 bases in between. DNA for the CDR3: TGCAGTGCTAGGGTGAATGAAAAACTGTTTTTT. Translation: CSARVNEKLFF.

This sequence joins TRBV29-1 and TRBJ1-2, with D unclear. The length of the CDR3 is 12 residues. The germline gives CDR1 SQVTM, CDR2 ANQGSEA. The ends were cut back, 5 bases at V and 4 bases at J, with 11 bases in the middle. The CDR3: CSVFSLLYGYTF. The DNA of the CDR3 is TGCAGCGTTTTTAGCCTACTCTATGGCTACACCTTC.

This chain connects TRBV27 to TRBJ1-6, with D unresolved. V was clipped by 3 bases and J by 5 bases, with 2 bases between them. This CDR3 is built from 12 residues. CDR1 is MNHEY and CDR2 is SMNVEV in the germline V gene (reference sequence). The CDR3 region is CASSFDNSPLHF. CDR3 DNA: TGTGCCAGCAGTTTCGATAATTCACCCCTCCACTTT.

This clone occurred once. The V and J genes are TRBV6-6 and TRBJ1-1, with 9 nucleotides matching TRBD1. J was trimmed by 4 bases and V by 10 bases; bases with no gene match: 7. Germline assignment: CDR1 MNHNY and CDR2 SVGAGI (reference sequence). CDR3 size: 13 residues. As DNA, the CDR3 is TGTGCCACGGGACAGGGAGAAATCACTGAAGCTTTCTTT. It translates to CATGQGEITEAFF.

The chain joins TRBV5-1 to TRBJ2-1; 9 bases match TRBD1. The CDR3 contains 18 residues. The V and J ends lost 3 bases and 3 bases, in that order; junction bases with no gene match: 13. Germline CDR1 reads SGHRS; CDR2 reads YFSETQ. CDR3 nucleotide sequence: TGCGCCAGCAGCTGGGGTGTTCGGGACAGGGAGATCTACAATGAGCAGTTCTTC. It encodes CASSWGVRDREIYNEQFF.

This clone has only a few counts. This sequence joins TRBV5-8 and TRBJ1-2; no clear D gene. The germline V gene has CDR1 SGHTS and CDR2 YDEGEE. V was clipped by 7 bases and J by 4 bases, with 11 bases between them. This CDR3 has 12 residues. CDR3 DNA: TGTGCCAGCTCCCGGGCCCTCTATGGCTACACCTTC. It yields the protein CASSRALYGYTF.

This chain uses TRBV5-8 with TRBJ1-6, with D perhaps TRBD1 (5 bases). The CDR3 loop spans 18 amino acids. Per the germline V gene, CDR1 is SGHTS and CDR2 is YDEGEE. Trimming took 1 base from V and 3 from J, leaving 17 bases between them. CDR3 protein: CASSLSQATGGYNSPLHF. Here the CDR3 DNA reads TGTGCCAGCAGCTTGTCTCAGGCAACCGGGGGCTATAATTCACCCCTCCACTTT.